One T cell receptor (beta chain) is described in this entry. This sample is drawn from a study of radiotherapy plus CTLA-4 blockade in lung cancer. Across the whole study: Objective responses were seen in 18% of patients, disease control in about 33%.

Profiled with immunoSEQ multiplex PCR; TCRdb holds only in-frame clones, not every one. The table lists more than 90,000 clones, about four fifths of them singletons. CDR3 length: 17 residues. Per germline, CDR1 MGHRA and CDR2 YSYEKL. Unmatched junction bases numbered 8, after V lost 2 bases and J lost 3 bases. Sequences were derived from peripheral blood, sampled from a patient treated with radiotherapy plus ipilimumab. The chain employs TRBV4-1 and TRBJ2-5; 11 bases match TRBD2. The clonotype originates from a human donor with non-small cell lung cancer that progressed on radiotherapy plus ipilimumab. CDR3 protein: CASSQLTSGMNEETQYF. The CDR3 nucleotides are TGCGCCAGCAGCCAATTGACTAGCGGGATGAATGAAGAGACCCAGTACTTC.